This T cell receptor beta chain was identified during a study of T cell responses to AZD1222 COVID-19 vaccine. General observations from the study: Donors were mostly white British, more females; clonal diversity possibly underestimated.

Germline V lookup: CDR1 SGHRS, CDR2 YFSETQ. The germline V and J ends were trimmed by 4 bases and 4 bases, with 17 bases remaining between them. The length of the CDR3 is 15 residues. The protocol was immunoSEQ multiplex PCR, while the TCRdb copy is restricted to in-frame clones and leaves out a portion. The profile covers roughly 160,000 clones, with roughly 90% appearing a single time and 1.6% taken by the ten largest. Notes on this clone: Its antigen is unidentified.

The material sequenced was peripheral blood, taken on day 0 of AZD1222 vaccination. The sequence derives from an adult in good health. The V and J genes are TRBV5-1 and TRBJ1-1; D not certain. CDR3 sequence (DNA): TGCGCCAGCAGCGTGGCAACAGCGGAGGGCACTGAAGCTTTCTTT. This encodes CASSVATAEGTEAFF.